This TCR beta chain is drawn from a study of T cell responses to AZD1222 COVID-19 vaccine. General study results and limits: The sample set comprised mostly white British donors with more females, and clonal diversity was possibly underestimated.

Generated by immunoSEQ multiplex PCR, the TCRdb table keeps only in-frame clones and is missing some. The repertoire holds 120,000 or so clones, 92% seen once, with about 1.1% in the top ten. Note on this clone: Antigen: not known.

Trimming removed 6 bases from V and 8 bases from J, with 28 bases in between. Germline loops: CDR1 SQVTM, CDR2 ANQGSEA. The CDR3 totals 16 residues. This specimen was peripheral blood, taken on day 0 of AZD1222 vaccination. This TCR was sampled from an adult in good health. The chain joins TRBV29-1 to TRBJ1-2; D perhaps matches TRBD1 (6 bases). Here the CDR3 DNA reads TGCAGCGTGGGGGGCGCGCCGGGACCGGGGGCGGGGGGCTACACCTTC. Translation gives CSVGGAPGPGAGGYTF.